One sample yielded the 22 T cell receptor beta chains listed below, sequenced in a study of neurological immune-mediated disorders. From the 5' RACE reads, TCRdb called clonotypes with MiXCR, one entry per CDR3 protein. The table shows about 49,000 distinct CDR3 sequences, with about 9.1% occurring only once. Time point in this sample: longitudinal time-point 1 (baseline). The sequencing sample was made of PBMCs. The origin of the receptors is a woman aged 40 to 50 in good health.

This clonotype showed up many times. The CDR3 sequence is CSARVDTYNSPLHF. The DNA of the CDR3 is TGCAGTGCTAGAGTGGACACCTATAATTCACCCCTCCACTTT. This chain uses TRBV20-1 with TRBJ1-6; D is perhaps TRBD1 (5 bases). V was trimmed by 1 base and J by 2 bases, leaving 6 bases between them. The germline V gene encodes CDR1 DFQATT and CDR2 SNEGSKA (reference sequence). This CDR3 spans 14 amino acids.

This clonotype has a count of ten or more. This chain links TRBV6-1 with TRBJ2-7, with 8 positions matching TRBD1. V trimming: 3 bases; J trimming: 6 bases; junction bases outside the gene matches: 10. This CDR3 is built from 15 residues. Germline assignment: CDR1 MNHNS and CDR2 SASEGT. This CDR3 reads CASSDPGQGRSEQYF. For the CDR3, the DNA is TGTGCCAGCAGTGACCCTGGACAGGGTCGGAGCGAGCAGTACTTC.

This clonotype showed up many times. The gene calls are TRBV20-1 and TRBJ1-5; no firm D call. Germline CDR1 DFQATT, CDR2 SNEGSKA (reference sequence). The CDR3 covers 16 residues. V was pared by 1 base and J by 0 bases, with 13 bases between. The CDR3: CSARVGIRYSNQPQHF. In DNA, the CDR3 is TGCAGTGCTAGAGTGGGGATCAGATATAGCAATCAGCCCCAGCATTTT.

This clonotype occurred many times. The rearrangement joins TRBV6-2 or TRBV6-3 to TRBJ1-1; D is uncertain. This CDR3 has 13 amino acids. V lost 2 bases to trimming and J lost 5 bases, with 9 bases between them. Germline V gene lookup returns CDR1 MNHEY and CDR2 SVGEGT. The CDR3 DNA reads TGTGCCAGCAGTTACGGAAGGGCAACTGAAGCTTTCTTT. Protein: CASSYGRATEAFF.

This clonotype was counted ten times or more. The chain links TRBV6-2 or TRBV6-3 to TRBJ2-7, with D possibly called TRBD1 or TRBD2 (5 bases each). Germline V gene lookup returns CDR1 MNHEY and CDR2 SVGEGT. The CDR3 is 15 amino acids. V lost 0 bases, J lost 3 bases, and 12 bases lay in between. The DNA for the CDR3 is TGTGCCAGCAGTTACTCGTGGGGGATCAACTACGAGCAGTACTTC. This codes for CASSYSWGINYEQYF.

This clonotype was detected many times. The chain links TRBV7-2 to TRBJ2-7; 8 positions agree with TRBD2. V was clipped by 2 bases and J by 0 bases; unmatched bases: 0. This CDR3 is built from 14 residues. The germline gives CDR1 SGHTA, CDR2 FQGNSA. The CDR3, as DNA: TGTGCCAGCAGCTTAAGCGGGAGCTCCTACGAGCAGTACTTC. Amino acid sequence: CASSLSGSSYEQYF.

This clonotype was seen many times. The J gene is TRBJ1-2, the V gene TRBV12-3 or TRBV12-4, with D perhaps TRBD1 (5 bases). Trimming left V 3 bases short and J 4 bases short, with 15 bases between. The CDR3 contains 15 residues. The CDR3 DNA is TGTGCCAGCAGTTTCAGGGCCGTAGGGGTCTATGGCTACACCTTC. It translates to CASSFRAVGVYGYTF.

This clonotype was found many times. The CDR3 nucleotides are TGTGCCACCAGTCCTAGCGGGGGGGCCGGGGATGTGGATACGCAGTATTTT. It yields the protein CATSPSGGAGDVDTQYF. The gene calls are TRBV24-1 and TRBJ2-3; TRBD2 matches at 12 bases. J was trimmed by 6 bases and V by 6 bases; bases with no gene match: 12. The CDR3 contains 17 residues. CDR1 KGHDR and CDR2 SFDVKD come from the germline V gene.

This clonotype was seen at least ten times. V gene TRBV7-2 combines with J gene TRBJ1-3; D not certain. Per germline, CDR1 SGHTA and CDR2 FQGNSA. CDR3 size: 14 residues. Deletions cut 5 bases from V and 0 bases from J, with 8 bases between. CDR3 residues: CASSRDISGNTIYF. The CDR3 nucleotides are TGTGCCAGCAGCCGCGACATCTCTGGAAACACCATATATTTT.

This chain joins TRBV30 and TRBJ1-2, with a tentative D call TRBD1 (5 bases). V was clipped by 4 bases and J by 8 bases, with 20 bases between them. There are 14 residues in the CDR3. The V gene's germline CDR1 is GTSNPN and CDR2 SVGIG (reference sequence). In DNA, the CDR3 is TGTGCCTGGACAAGGGGCAGTTCCCCCTCGGGCTACACCTTC. It codes for CAWTRGSSPSGYTF. Full variable domain (outside the CDR3, taken from reference TRBV30 and TRBJ1-2): SQTIHQWPATLVQPVGSPLSLECTVEGTSNPNLYWYRQAAGRGLQLLFYSVGIGQISSEVPQNLSASRPQDRQFILSSKKLLLSDSGFYLCAWTRGSSPSGYTFGSGTRLTVV.

As for this clonotype: A much larger clone sits a single nucleotide away, making a read error possible. The chain is built from TRBV29-1 and TRBJ2-7; D may match TRBD1 or TRBD2 (5 bases each). The CDR3 consists of 13 residues. From germline, CDR1 is SQVTM and CDR2 ANQGSEA. The CDR3 region has the DNA TGCAGCGTTTCCGGGACCCCTTCCTACGAGCACTACTTC. Amino acid sequence: CSVSGTPSYEHYF.

This clonotype was seen a few times. This chain connects TRBV5-1 to TRBJ1-1; 7 bases align to TRBD1. The V segment lost 4 bases and the J segment 0 bases; nucleotides outside the gene matches: 3. The CDR3 sequence is 14 residues long. Germline-derived CDR1 and CDR2 are SGHRS and YFSETQ. The CDR3 loop is CASSPGTVNTEAFF. Here the CDR3 DNA reads TGCGCCAGCAGCCCGGGGACAGTGAACACTGAAGCTTTCTTT.

At least ten counts were recorded for this clonotype. The chain carries TRBV5-1 and TRBJ2-3, with a possible D match to TRBD1 (5 bases). Germline CDR1 and CDR2: SGHRS and YFSETQ. The germline V and J ends were trimmed by 0 bases and 2 bases, with 13 bases remaining between them. The CDR3 has 16 residues. The CDR3 region has the DNA TGCGCCAGCAGCTTGGCCAAGGGGCAGGACACAGATACGCAGTATTTT. Translated: CASSLAKGQDTDTQYF.

This clonotype occurred many times. The gene calls are TRBV6-1 and TRBJ2-1; 11 positions match TRBD2. This CDR3 spans 14 amino acids. V dropped 7 bases and J dropped 6; count of bases not matched to a gene: 5. From germline, CDR1 is MNHNS and CDR2 SASEGT. The CDR3 protein is CASTLAGGLNEQFF. CDR3 bases: TGTGCCAGCACCTTAGCGGGAGGGCTCAATGAGCAGTTCTTC.

This clonotype was detected ten times or more. The J gene is TRBJ1-1, the V gene TRBV4-2; unclear D gene. The germline gives CDR1 LGHNA, CDR2 YNFKEQ. The CDR3 sequence is 14 residues long. V was clipped by 0 bases and J by 8 bases, with 13 bases between them. The CDR3 region is CASSQDGPGGEAFF. CDR3 sequence (DNA): TGTGCCAGCAGCCAAGATGGCCCGGGAGGGGAAGCTTTCTTT.

In this sample, this clonotype turned up many times. The rearrangement uses TRBV14 and TRBJ2-7; D is undetermined. Germline V gene sequence: CDR1 SGHDN, CDR2 FVKESK. The V gene lost 6 bases and the J gene lost 0 bases, with 15 bases spanning the gap. The CDR3 extends over 15 amino acids. Here the CDR3 reads CASSRLELSSYEQYF. The CDR3 DNA reads TGTGCCAGCAGTCGCTTGGAACTGAGCTCCTACGAGCAGTACTTC.

This clonotype was seen repeatedly, ten times or more. The rearrangement uses TRBV9 and TRBJ2-1; TRBD2 matches 12 bases. The CDR3 is 15 amino acids. Per the germline V gene, CDR1 is SGDLS and CDR2 is YYNGEE. The junction had 3 bases not matched to a gene; V was cut back by 4 bases and J by 4 bases. The CDR3 nucleotides are TGTGCCAGCAGCATACTAGCGGGAGGATACAATGAGCAGTTCTTC. This codes for CASSILAGGYNEQFF.

In its sample, this clonotype was seen many times. The genes are TRBV15 and TRBJ2-7; 11 bases line up with TRBD2. The V and J ends lost 5 bases and 4 bases, in that order; junction bases with no gene match: 13. The CDR3 runs 17 residues. Germline V gives CDR1 LNHNV, CDR2 YYDKDF (reference sequence). CDR3 protein: CATSVRLLAGGHYEQYF. CDR3 nucleotides: TGTGCCACCAGCGTACGACTTCTAGCGGGGGGACATTACGAGCAGTACTTC.

This clonotype was observed many times. The chain carries TRBV18 and TRBJ2-2; no firm D call. The V gene lost 3 bases and the J gene lost 8 bases, with 13 bases spanning the gap. The length of the CDR3 is 14 residues. The V gene's germline CDR1 is KGHSH and CDR2 LQKENI. The CDR3 protein is CASSPAVGPGELFF. The CDR3 region has the DNA TGTGCCAGCTCACCGGCGGTCGGACCGGGGGAGCTGTTTTTT.

The sample holds many counts of this clonotype. V is TRBV10-3 and J is TRBJ2-7; D is undetermined. The CDR3 contains 12 residues. V lost 4 bases, J lost 5 bases, and 9 bases lay in between. Germline V gene data show CDR1 as ENHRY and CDR2 as SYGVKD. The CDR3 DNA is TGTGCCATCAGTGTGACTCGCAACGAGCAGTACTTC. As protein: CAISVTRNEQYF.

This clonotype was detected many times. This chain connects TRBV18 to TRBJ2-7; D not certain. V lost 0 bases and J lost 6, with 15 bases in between. CDR1 is KGHSH, CDR2 LQKENI, per germline. CDR3 length: 15 residues. CDR3 DNA sequence: TGTGCCAGCTCACCACCAGGTGGGCCTTACGGCGAGCAGTACTTC. Encoded protein: CASSPPGGPYGEQYF.

This clonotype was seen a few times. A read error may explain this, as a much larger clone is one base away. This chain uses TRBV5-1 with TRBJ2-7, with D tentatively TRBD1 (6 bases). The CDR3 contains 14 residues. Trimming cost V 2 bases and J 5 bases, with 14 bases left between them. CDR1 and CDR2 from the germline V gene are SGHRS and YFSETQ. CDR3 coding DNA: TGCGCCAGCAGCTTTGGCAGGGGATGGGACGAGCAGTACTTC. Protein product: CASSFGRGWDEQYF.